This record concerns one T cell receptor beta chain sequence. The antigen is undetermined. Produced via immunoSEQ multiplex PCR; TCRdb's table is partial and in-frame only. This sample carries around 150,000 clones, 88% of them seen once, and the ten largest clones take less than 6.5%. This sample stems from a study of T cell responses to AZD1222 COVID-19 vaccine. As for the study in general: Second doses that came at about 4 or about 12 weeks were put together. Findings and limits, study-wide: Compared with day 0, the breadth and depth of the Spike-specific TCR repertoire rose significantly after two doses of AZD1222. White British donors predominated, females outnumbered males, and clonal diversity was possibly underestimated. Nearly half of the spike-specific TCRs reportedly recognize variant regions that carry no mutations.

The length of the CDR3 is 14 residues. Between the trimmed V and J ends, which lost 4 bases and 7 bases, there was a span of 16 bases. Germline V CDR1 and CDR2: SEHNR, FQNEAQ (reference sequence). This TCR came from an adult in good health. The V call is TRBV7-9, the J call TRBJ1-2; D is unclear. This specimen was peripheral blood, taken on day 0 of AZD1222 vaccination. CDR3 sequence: CASSSGDTYGGYTF. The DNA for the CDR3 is TGTGCCAGCAGCTCCGGTGACACTTACGGTGGCTACACCTTC.